A selection of T cell receptor beta chains follows, all from one sample in a study of cytomegalovirus exposure and HLA in healthy donors. Repertoires were generated with immunoSEQ multiplex PCR, while TCRdb's copy carries only in-frame clones and drops some. The sample records under 150,000 clones, 60% to 85% being singletons. What was sequenced was PBMCs. The receptor set was obtained from a woman aged 40-49 years in good health and CMV-seronegative. The CDR3 runs from the conserved cysteine through the conserved F or W. The D gene is left open where the match is weak. Rows may omit the clone size; those that give it use once, few, many or a size class.

size,J,V,D,DNA,CDR3
.,TRBJ2-7,TRBV18,TRBD1,TGTGCCAGCTCGCCTACACAGGGGTGGGAGCAGTACTTC,CASSPTQGWEQYF
once,TRBJ2-1,TRBV5-1,.,TGCGCCAGCAGCTTGCTTAGCGATGGTGAGCAGTTCTTC,CASSLLSDGEQFF
.,TRBJ1-1,TRBV5-1,.,TGCGCCAGCACCGAGGGCCACACTGAAGCTTTCTTT,CASTEGHTEAFF
.,TRBJ2-7,TRBV19,TRBD2,TGTGCCAGTAGTATCCTTCCGGGACTAGCGGGGAGTACATCCTACTACGAGCAGTACTTC,CASSILPGLAGSTSYYEQYF
.,TRBJ2-1,TRBV5-1,.,TGCGCCAGCAGCCTACAGCGGGTAGGGGAGCAGTTCTTC,CASSLQRVGEQFF
.,TRBJ1-2,TRBV6-1,.,TGTGCCAGCAGTGGATCCAGGCGAACCAACTATGGCTACACCTTC,CASSGSRRTNYGYTF
.,TRBJ1-6,TRBV27,.,TGTGCCAGCAGTCCCCTAGCCAATTCACCCCTCCACTTT,CASSPLANSPLHF
.,TRBJ2-1,TRBV11-2,.,TGTGCCAGCAGCTCGGGGTTCAGCTCCTACAATGAGCAGTTCTTC,CASSSGFSSYNEQFF
.,TRBJ1-1,TRBV20-1,.,TGCAGTTTCATCCGGTGGACTGAAGCTTTCTTT,CSFIRWTEAFF
.,TRBJ2-1,TRBV27,TRBD2,TGTGCCAGCTTTAGCGGGAGCTCCTACAATGAGCAGTTCTTC,CASFSGSSYNEQFF
once,TRBJ2-5,TRBV5-4,TRBD2,TGTGCCAGCAGCTTGGTGGCGGGAGGGAATCAAGAGACCCAGTACTTC,CASSLVAGGNQETQYF
.,TRBJ2-3,TRBV7-6,.,TGTGCCAGCAGCTTAGTTGGGGGGGCGTCTGATACGCAGTATTTT,CASSLVGGASDTQYF
.,TRBJ2-3,TRBV29-1,.,TGCAGCGTGCCGGGAGTAAGCACAGATACGCAGTATTTT,CSVPGVSTDTQYF
.,TRBJ2-3,TRBV4-2,.,TGTGCCAGCAGCCAGGGGCTACCAGATACGCAGTATTTT,CASSQGLPDTQYF
.,TRBJ2-3,TRBV4-2,.,TGTGCCAGCAGCCAAGGGGGGGGCCATACGCAGTATTTT,CASSQGGGHTQYF
once,TRBJ1-1,TRBV5-1,.,TGCGCCAGCAGCTTGGAATCCGGCAGGATGAACACTGAAGCTTTCTTT,CASSLESGRMNTEAFF
once,TRBJ1-2,TRBV5-6,.,TGTGCCAGCAGCCTCACGGGGGGGGGAGGCTACACCTTC,CASSLTGGGGYTF
.,TRBJ1-1,TRBV29-1,TRBD1,TGCAGCGTCCATGAGTGGACAGGGGGAGGGACTGAGGCTTTCTTT,CSVHEWTGGGTEAFF
.,TRBJ2-3,TRBV9,TRBD2,TGTGCCAGCAGCCCCAAAGGGCGGGAGGGCCAGGATACGCAGTATTTT,CASSPKGREGQDTQYF
few,TRBJ2-5,TRBV6-5,TRBD2,TGTGCCAGCAGTTACGGTCTAGCGGGGGGGCTAGAGACCCAGTACTTC,CASSYGLAGGLETQYF
.,TRBJ1-4,TRBV27,.,TGTGCCAGCTCTATACAGGCAACTAATGAAAAACTGTTTTTT,CASSIQATNEKLFF
.,TRBJ1-1,TRBV20-1,TRBD1,TGCGGTGCTTCTCCGGGACAGGGAGCTTTCTTT,CGASPGQGAFF
few,TRBJ1-4,TRBV27,.,TGTGCCAGCAGTTTAGGCAGGGGCGGTGAAAAACTGTTTTTT,CASSLGRGGEKLFF
few,TRBJ1-5,TRBV19,.,TGTGCCAGTAGGCCTTTTATGAGTGAGGGTCAGCCCCAGCATTTT,CASRPFMSEGQPQHF
.,TRBJ2-5,TRBV5-1,TRBD2,TGCGCCAGCAGCCCCACCCTAGCGGGAGAAGAGTCCCAGTACTTC,CASSPTLAGEESQYF
.,TRBJ1-2,TRBV28,TRBD1,TGTGCCAGCCACGGGACAGGGGATATCAACTATGGCTACACCTTC,CASHGTGDINYGYTF
.,TRBJ2-4,TRBV10-3,.,TGTGCCATCAGTGAGTCCTTGGACAGCAAAAACATTCAGTACTTC,CAISESLDSKNIQYF
.,TRBJ2-6,TRBV19,.,TGTGCCAGTAGACTCTCTGGGGCCAACGTCCTGACTTTC,CASRLSGANVLTF
.,TRBJ1-5,TRBV7-2,.,TGTGCCAGCAGCCCGGGGGGGGGAGGCAATCAGCCCCAGCATTTT,CASSPGGGGNQPQHF
.,TRBJ2-5,TRBV19,.,TGTGCCAGTAGTATTATTCTAGCTCGGAACCAAGAGACCCAGTACTTC,CASSIILARNQETQYF
once,TRBJ2-3,TRBV25-1,TRBD2,TGTGCCAGCAGTAAACTAGCGGGCACAGATACGCAGTATTTT,CASSKLAGTDTQYF
.,TRBJ2-6,TRBV7-2,.,TGTGCCAGCAGCTTCGCTGGGGCCAACGTCCTGACTTTC,CASSFAGANVLTF
.,TRBJ1-5,TRBV7-8,.,TGTGCCAGCAGCTTAGACGGTCTGAGCAATCAGCCCCAGCATTTT,CASSLDGLSNQPQHF
.,TRBJ2-1,TRBV7-3,.,TGTGCCAGCAGCTTGCTTCCGGGGAACAATGAGCAGTTCTTC,CASSLLPGNNEQFF
.,TRBJ2-3,TRBV29-1,.,TGCAGCGTTAGGGTAGGGCGGGAAGATACGCAGTATTTT,CSVRVGREDTQYF
.,TRBJ2-7,TRBV5-4,TRBD2,TGTGCCAGCACCACCGACGGGGCGGGAGGCTACGAGCAGTACTTC,CASTTDGAGGYEQYF
.,TRBJ2-1,TRBV27,.,TGTGCCAGTACCTGGACGGGAGACAATGAGCAGTTCTTC,CASTWTGDNEQFF
.,TRBJ2-7,TRBV5-6,TRBD1,TGTGCCAGCAGCTTCCCGGGACAGGGGGCATGGGAGCAGTACTTC,CASSFPGQGAWEQYF
.,TRBJ1-5,TRBV28,TRBD1,TGTGCCAGCAGTTCCCCTCCCCACAGGGGAATTTTTCAGCCCCAGCATTTT,CASSSPPHRGIFQPQHF
.,TRBJ2-7,TRBV4-1,.,TGCGCCAGCAGCCTCGGAAGTTCGGGCTACGAGCAGTACTTC,CASSLGSSGYEQYF
.,TRBJ1-1,TRBV30,TRBD1,TGTGCCTGGTTAAGGGGGCAGGGGACTGAAGCTTTCTTT,CAWLRGQGTEAFF